One and the same sample provided the 20 T cell receptor beta chains below, sequenced in a study of CXCR3-negative and CXCR3-positive naive CD8 T cells. 5' RACE that incorporated UMI labels was used to prepare the TRB cDNA libraries. TCRdb reprocessed the 5' RACE reads, with one entry per CDR3 protein and no DNA. In all, the sample yields approximately 83,000 distinct CDR3 sequences. The sequencing input was naive CXCR3- CD8+ T cells from blood. The subset here: CD45RO-CCR7+CD27+CD95- naive CD8+ T cells lacking CXCR3 (TNR3-). Receptors originate from a human donor in good health. Some clones in this sample may be carry-over from other donors' samples.

This chain's CDR3 is CASSSGTGIGEQYF. This chain uses TRBV6-2 or TRBV6-3 with TRBJ2-7; there is no DNA to check the TCRdb D call of TRBD1. This CDR3 has 14 residues. Germline CDR1 is MNHEY and CDR2 is SVGEGT.

This rearrangement joins TRBV12-3 or TRBV12-4 to TRBJ2-3. The CDR3 spans 14 residues. CDR3 residues: CASSSSGDTDTQYF.

J is TRBJ2-1 and V is TRBV7-9; TCRdb lists TRBD1, though no DNA is available to test this call. Germline CDR1 reads SEHNR; CDR2 reads FQNEAQ (reference sequence). The CDR3 has 18 residues. CDR3 region: CASSPYAWTGQKDNEQFF.

V usage is TRBV20-1 and J usage is TRBJ1-6; TCRdb's D call, TRBD1, is unchecked because there is no DNA. From germline, CDR1 is DFQATT and CDR2 SNEGSKA (reference sequence). The CDR3 consists of 13 residues. CDR3 sequence reads: CSARQGYNSPLHF.

This sequence joins TRBV12-3 or TRBV12-4 and TRBJ2-1; TCRdb returns TRBD1, unconfirmable since there is no DNA. This CDR3 has 16 amino acids. This CDR3 is CASSTRTGGRNNEQFF.

The chain joins TRBV29-1 to TRBJ2-1; TCRdb's D call, TRBD1, is unchecked because there is no DNA. This CDR3 is 22 amino acids long. CDR1 SQVTM and CDR2 ANQGSEA come from the germline V gene. Here the CDR3 reads CSGGTGQGRLAGDVSYFNEQFF.

This chain connects TRBV7-8 to TRBJ2-7; the TCRdb call, TRBD2, lacks DNA for checking. The CDR3 spans 15 residues. Germline values: CDR1 SGHVS, CDR2 FQNEAQ. This CDR3 reads CASSSRPGTLYEQYF.

The chain combines TRBV29-1 with TRBJ2-7; the TRBD1 assignment by TCRdb is unverifiable without DNA. CDR3 length equals 14 residues. CDR1 SQVTM and CDR2 ANQGSEA come from the germline V gene. This CDR3 reads CSVDTGAASYEQYF.

The rearrangement joins TRBV2 to TRBJ2-2. The germline CDR1 and CDR2 sequences are SNHLY and FYNNEI. This CDR3 comprises 14 residues. The CDR3 spells CASMETSNTGELFF.

The V call is TRBV29-1, the J call TRBJ2-2; TCRdb calls TRBD1, which cannot be checked without DNA. The CDR3 is 16 residues long. Germline CDR1 SQVTM, CDR2 ANQGSEA. This CDR3 reads CSVRDDRGGNTGELFF.

The chain links TRBV4-2 to TRBJ1-5; TCRdb's D gene call, TRBD1, goes unchecked for lack of DNA. The CDR3 length is 15 residues. Germline CDR1 and CDR2: LGHNA and YNFKEQ. The CDR3 sequence is CASSQLPQGNQPQHF.

This rearrangement joins TRBV7-9 to TRBJ1-1; as DNA is missing, the TRBD1 call by TCRdb cannot be tested. The CDR3 is made up of 13 amino acids. Germline lookup yields CDR1 SEHNR and CDR2 FQNEAQ (reference sequence). The CDR3 spells CASSPPGGEKAFF.

The V and J genes are TRBV19 and TRBJ1-1. Germline CDR1 is LNHDA and CDR2 is SQIVND (reference sequence). The CDR3 covers 14 residues. The chain's CDR3 is CASSIHRENTEAFF.

The V gene is TRBV29-1, the J gene TRBJ2-7; TCRdb gives TRBD2 as the D gene, but with no DNA this cannot be confirmed. Germline V lookup: CDR1 SQVTM, CDR2 ANQGSEA. This CDR3 contains 14 residues. The CDR3 spells CSVEGLGEGYEQYF.

V usage is TRBV7-9 and J usage is TRBJ2-1; without DNA, the TCRdb call of TRBD2 cannot be checked. The CDR3 sequence is 15 residues long. The germline CDR1 and CDR2 sequences are SEHNR and FQNEAQ (reference sequence). This chain's CDR3 is CASSLVVSADNEQFF.

J is TRBJ1-2 and V is TRBV29-1. CDR3 length equals 11 residues. Germline V gene lookup returns CDR1 SQVTM and CDR2 ANQGSEA. CDR3 sequence reads: CSVEEDYGYTF.

The chain couples TRBV6-5 to TRBJ2-7; TCRdb reports TRBD1, a call that lacks DNA to check it against. Germline CDR1 MNHEY, CDR2 SVGAGI. CDR3 length: 16 amino acids. CDR3 sequence: CASSPKRRQGAGSEYF.

V is TRBV7-9 and J is TRBJ2-5; the TCRdb D gene call, TRBD2, has no DNA to confirm it. This CDR3 is 17 amino acids long. In germline, CDR1 is SEHNR, CDR2 FQNEAQ (reference sequence). The CDR3 spells CASSLRPSVGDQETQYF.

V is TRBV7-9 and J is TRBJ1-1; absent DNA, TCRdb's TRBD1 call cannot be checked. CDR3 length: 16 residues. Germline V gene lookup returns CDR1 SEHNR and CDR2 FQNEAQ (reference sequence). CDR3 amino acids: CASSFFPTGGPNAAFF.

CDR3 amino acids: CASETGNYEQYF. The rearrangement links TRBV7-9 to TRBJ2-7; with no DNA, the TCRdb D assignment of TRBD1 cannot be verified. The CDR3 runs to 12 residues. Germline V gene lookup returns CDR1 SEHNR and CDR2 FQNEAQ (reference sequence).